A single sample is the source of the 4 T cell receptor beta chains below, sequenced in a study of cytomegalovirus exposure and HLA in healthy donors. PCR employed 60 Vbeta and 13 Jbeta primers. The data were produced by immunoSEQ multiplex PCR, yet TCRdb's version contains in-frame clones alone and is incomplete. The sample yields more than 85,000 clones, about 78% seen once. Material: PBMCs. Source of these receptors: a man younger than 40 in good health and CMV-seronegative.

The rearrangement links TRBV6-5 to TRBJ2-5; a weak D match, TRBD2 (6 bases). Looked up from germline, CDR1 is MNHEY and CDR2 is SVGAGI. The length of the CDR3 is 14 residues. V dropped 6 bases and J dropped 5 bases, with 16 bases sitting between them. For the CDR3, the DNA is TGTGCCAGCAGCGGCCGGGACTCGCGGGAGACCCAGTACTTC. Amino acid sequence: CASSGRDSRETQYF.

In its sample, this clone was seen once. The chain uses TRBV4-3 and TRBJ2-3; 8 bases match TRBD2. The CDR3 length is 16 residues. The germline V gene has CDR1 LGHNA and CDR2 YSLEER. Germline trimming cut 2 bases from V and 3 bases from J; bases unmatched to any gene: 7. The CDR3 region is CASSQKTGTRTDTQYF. The CDR3 coding sequence is TGCGCCAGCAGCCAAAAAACCGGGACTAGAACAGATACGCAGTATTTT.

The genes are TRBV10-3 and TRBJ1-2; TRBD1 is a possible D gene (5 bases). The germline V gene encodes CDR1 ENHRY and CDR2 SYGVKD. The germline V and J ends were trimmed by 4 bases and 7 bases, with 13 bases remaining between them. CDR3 size: 13 residues. The DNA for the CDR3 is TGTGCCATCAGTGCAGGGAGGGATTCTGGCTACACCTTC. Translated: CAISAGRDSGYTF.

The rearrangement uses TRBV19 and TRBJ2-5; 9 bases match TRBD1. Germline CDR1 LNHDA, CDR2 SQIVND (reference sequence). The CDR3 extends over 14 amino acids. Unmatched junction bases numbered 6, after V lost 5 bases and J lost 5 bases. CDR3 sequence: CASSGTGGTETQYF. DNA for the CDR3: TGTGCCAGTAGTGGTACAGGGGGCACGGAGACCCAGTACTTC.